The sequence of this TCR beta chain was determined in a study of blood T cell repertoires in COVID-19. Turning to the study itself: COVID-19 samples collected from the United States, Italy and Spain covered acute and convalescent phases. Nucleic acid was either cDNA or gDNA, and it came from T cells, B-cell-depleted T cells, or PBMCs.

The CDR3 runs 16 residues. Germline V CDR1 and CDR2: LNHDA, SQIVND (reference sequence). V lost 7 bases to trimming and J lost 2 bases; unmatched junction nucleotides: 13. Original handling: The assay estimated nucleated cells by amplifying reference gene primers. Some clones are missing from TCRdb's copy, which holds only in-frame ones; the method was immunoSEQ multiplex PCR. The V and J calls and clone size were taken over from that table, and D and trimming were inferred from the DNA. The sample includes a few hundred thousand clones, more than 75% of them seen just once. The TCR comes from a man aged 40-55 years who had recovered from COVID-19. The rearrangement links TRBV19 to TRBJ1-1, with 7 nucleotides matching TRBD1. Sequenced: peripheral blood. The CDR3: CASKSIGGRRNTEAFF. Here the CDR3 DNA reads TGTGCCAGTAAATCAATAGGGGGCAGAAGAAACACTGAAGCTTTCTTT.